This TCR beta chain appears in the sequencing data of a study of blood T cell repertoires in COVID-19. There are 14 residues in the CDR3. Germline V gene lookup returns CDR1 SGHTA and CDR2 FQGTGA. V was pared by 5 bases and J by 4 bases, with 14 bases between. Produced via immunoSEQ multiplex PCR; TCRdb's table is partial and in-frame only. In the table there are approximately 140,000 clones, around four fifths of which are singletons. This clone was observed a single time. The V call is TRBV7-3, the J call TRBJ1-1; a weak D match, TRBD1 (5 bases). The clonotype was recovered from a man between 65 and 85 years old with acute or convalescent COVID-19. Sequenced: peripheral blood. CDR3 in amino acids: CASSLQHGGTEAFF. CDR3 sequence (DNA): TGTGCCAGCAGCCTGCAGCACGGGGGCACTGAAGCTTTCTTT.